This is a list of T cell receptor beta chains from one sample in a study of blood T cell repertoires in COVID-19. Sequencing used immunoSEQ multiplex PCR; TCRdb keeps in-frame clones, though not all of them. Here the sample spans approximately 300,000 clones, about nine tenths being singletons. The material sequenced was peripheral blood. These receptor sequences come from a woman in her thirties with COVID-19, enrolled during active disease. Both conserved end residues are part of each CDR3. A D gene is named only where the DNA matches it firmly. Size values are once, few and many counts, or a class for expanded clones, and some rows have none.

V gene	J gene	D gene	clone size	CDR3 DNA	CDR3 protein
TRBV10-1	TRBJ1-2	NA	NA	TGCGCCAGCAGCAAGACAGCCTCTTATGGCTACACCTTC	CASSKTASYGYTF
TRBV6-6	TRBJ1-4	TRBD1	NA	TGTGCCAGCAGTTACACTCCGGGGACAGGGAATGAAAAACTGTTTTTT	CASSYTPGTGNEKLFF
TRBV6-5	TRBJ2-2	TRBD1	NA	TGTGCCAGCAGACAGGGGGCGTTGGCCGGGGAGCTGTTTTTT	CASRQGALAGELFF
TRBV4-3	TRBJ2-7	NA	NA	TGCGCCAGCAGCCAAGTGCACAGGGTCTACGAGCAGTACTTC	CASSQVHRVYEQYF
TRBV30	TRBJ2-7	TRBD1	NA	TGTGCCTGGAGTTTTTCACAGGGGTGGGAGCAGTACTTC	CAWSFSQGWEQYF
TRBV19	TRBJ2-1	NA	NA	TGTGCCAGCTGGGAGACCTCCTACAATGAGCAGTTCTTC	CASWETSYNEQFF
TRBV30	TRBJ1-1	NA	once	TGTGCCTGGAGTGATTATCCCGGGGGGCGGACTGAAGCTTTCTTT	CAWSDYPGGRTEAFF
TRBV6-5	TRBJ1-2	TRBD1	NA	TGTGCCAGTTCCAGAACAGGGGGCGGGTATGGCTACACCTTC	CASSRTGGGYGYTF
TRBV6-1	TRBJ2-5	NA	NA	TGTGCCAGCAGTGAAGCGCGCGTTCTCACTCCCCAGTACTTC	CASSEARVLTPQYF
TRBV2	TRBJ2-7	TRBD2	once	TGTGCCAGCAGTGAAGCGCGGGGGAACGAGCAGTACTTC	CASSEARGNEQYF
TRBV11-2	TRBJ1-6	NA	NA	TGTGCCAGCAGCTCTTCCGGGACAAAAATCTATAATTCACCCCTCCACTTT	CASSSSGTKIYNSPLHF
TRBV6-5	TRBJ2-2	TRBD1	few	TGTGCCAGCACCAGACAGGGGAACACCGGGGAGCTGTTTTTT	CASTRQGNTGELFF
TRBV4-3	TRBJ1-1	NA	NA	TGCGCCAGCAGCCAATCTTGGGGGGGGAACACTGAAGCTTTCTTT	CASSQSWGGNTEAFF
TRBV7-8	TRBJ2-3	NA	NA	TGTGCCAGCAGCTTACAGGAATACACAGATACGCAGTATTTT	CASSLQEYTDTQYF
TRBV4-3	TRBJ2-3	NA	NA	TGCGCCAGCAGCCAAGGGACAGCTGAGGCAGATACGCAGTATTTT	CASSQGTAEADTQYF
TRBV6-5	TRBJ1-5	NA	NA	TGTGCCAGCTCTCCAGGGTTTAACAATCAGCCCCAGCATTTT	CASSPGFNNQPQHF
TRBV7-9	TRBJ2-2	TRBD1	NA	TGTGCCAGCAGCCTACGGGACAGGGGAACCGGGGAGCTGTTTTTT	CASSLRDRGTGELFF
TRBV11-2	TRBJ2-1	TRBD2	NA	TGTGCCAGCAGCGAGCTAGCGGGAGCATCCGATGAGCAGTTCTTC	CASSELAGASDEQFF
TRBV28	TRBJ1-1	NA	NA	TGTGCCAGCTGGCAGGACACTGAAGCTTTCTTT	CASWQDTEAFF
TRBV11-2	TRBJ1-1	NA	NA	TGTGCCAGCAGCTTAGGGGGAGGTTCGATCACTGAAGCTTTCTTT	CASSLGGGSITEAFF
TRBV9	TRBJ2-5	TRBD1	NA	TGTGCCAGCATCGATAGGGGGCTCCCAAGGGAGACCCAGTACTTC	CASIDRGLPRETQYF
TRBV19	TRBJ1-5	NA	few	TGTGCCAGTAGTAGAGGACAGCAGCCCCAGCATTTT	CASSRGQQPQHF
TRBV5-6	TRBJ2-1	TRBD2	NA	TGTGCCAGCAGCTTGTTAGGCGGGAGCGGTGAGCAGTTCTTC	CASSLLGGSGEQFF
TRBV3-1/TRBV3-2	TRBJ2-2	NA	many	TGTGCCAGCAGCCAAGTGTGGAGTAGCGGCCCAAACACCGGGGAGCTGTTTTTT	CASSQVWSSGPNTGELFF
TRBV23-1	TRBJ1-6	NA	NA	TGCGCCCCGCACTGGGCAGTAAGCTCCTATAATTCACCCCTCCACTTT	CAPHWAVSSYNSPLHF
TRBV30	TRBJ2-3	NA	NA	TGTGCCTGGGGCCGCGGTAGCGCTAGCACAGATACGCAGTATTTT	CAWGRGSASTDTQYF
TRBV10-3	TRBJ2-1	NA	NA	TGTGCCACGCTGCCAGGGGCGAGTAATGAGCAGTTCTTC	CATLPGASNEQFF
TRBV27	TRBJ2-7	NA	NA	TGTGCCAGCAGGTTAGGAGCGGCCCTCGAGCAGTACTTC	CASRLGAALEQYF
TRBV25-1	TRBJ1-6	NA	NA	TGTGCCAGTCTGGCCTTCTATAATTCACCCCTCCACTTT	CASLAFYNSPLHF
TRBV18	TRBJ2-7	TRBD2	NA	TGTGCCAGCTCACAAACTAGCGGGAGTACCTACGAGCAGTACTTC	CASSQTSGSTYEQYF
TRBV15	TRBJ2-1	TRBD1	NA	TGTGCCACCAGCCGAGACAGGGGGTCCTACAATGAGCAGTTCTTC	CATSRDRGSYNEQFF
TRBV5-5	TRBJ1-2	NA	NA	TGTGCCAGCAGCCAAACCGGAGGCAAGGACTATGGCTACACCTTC	CASSQTGGKDYGYTF
TRBV7-2	TRBJ2-2	TRBD1	once	TGTGCCAGCTTATACAGGGGCGACACCGGGGAGCTGTTTTTT	CASLYRGDTGELFF
TRBV7-3	TRBJ1-6	NA	NA	TGTGCCAGCAGCTTAACGGGGAGTCAAAATTCACCCCTCCACTTT	CASSLTGSQNSPLHF
TRBV4-3	TRBJ1-4	NA	NA	TGCGCCAGCAGCCAAGATCATAGCCCGCAACCTGAAAAACTGTTTTTT	CASSQDHSPQPEKLFF
TRBV6-5	TRBJ1-2	NA	NA	TGTGCCACCAAAATAGCCAACTATGGCTACACCTTC	CATKIANYGYTF
TRBV10-3	TRBJ1-6	NA	NA	TGTGCCATCAGGACCCGGGACACCGATAATTCACCCCTCCACTTT	CAIRTRDTDNSPLHF
TRBV5-1	TRBJ2-3	TRBD1	NA	TGCGCCAGCAGCCGGACGGGACAGGGGGCAACAGATACGCAGTATTTT	CASSRTGQGATDTQYF
TRBV30	TRBJ1-1	NA	NA	TGTGCCTGGAGCGGGGGGGTCACTGAAGCTTTCTTT	CAWSGGVTEAFF
TRBV27	TRBJ2-1	TRBD1	NA	TGTGCCAGCAGTTCGGGGACAGGGGGTATCAATGAGCAGTTCTTC	CASSSGTGGINEQFF
TRBV24-1	TRBJ2-3	NA	NA	TGTGCCACCAGTGACGTTGGGGCCGGCTCTAGCACAGATACGCAGTATTTT	CATSDVGAGSSTDTQYF
TRBV9	TRBJ2-7	TRBD2	NA	TGTGCCAGCAGCGTAGCGGCTAGCGGGAGGTATTACGAGCAGTACTTC	CASSVAASGRYYEQYF
TRBV9	TRBJ2-7	TRBD1	NA	TGTGCCAGCAGTGATCCCGGGACAGGGAGCCGCGAGCAGTACTTC	CASSDPGTGSREQYF
TRBV21-1	TRBJ2-5	NA	NA	TGTGCCAGCAGGGGGACAGTGAGGGACCAAGAGACCCAGTACTTC	CASRGTVRDQETQYF